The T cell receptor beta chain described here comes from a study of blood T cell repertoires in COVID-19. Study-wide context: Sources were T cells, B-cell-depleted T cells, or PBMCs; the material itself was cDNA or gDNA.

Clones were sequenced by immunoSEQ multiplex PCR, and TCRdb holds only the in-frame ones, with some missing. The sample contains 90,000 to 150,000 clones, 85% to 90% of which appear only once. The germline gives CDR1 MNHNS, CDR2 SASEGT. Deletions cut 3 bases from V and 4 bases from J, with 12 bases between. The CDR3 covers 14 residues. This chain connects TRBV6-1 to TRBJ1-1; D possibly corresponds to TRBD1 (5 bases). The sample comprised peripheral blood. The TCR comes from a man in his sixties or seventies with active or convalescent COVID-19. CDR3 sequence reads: CASSDQGTGTEAFF. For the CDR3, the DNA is TGTGCCAGCAGTGATCAGGGTACCGGCACTGAAGCTTTCTTT.